This paragraph reports one T cell receptor beta chain. Antigen unknown. Measured with immunoSEQ multiplex PCR; TCRdb has only the in-frame clones, and not every one. The repertoire holds 75,000 to 95,000 clones, about four fifths seen once, with roughly 0.5% in the top ten. CDR3 length: 17 amino acids. V trimming: 4 bases; J trimming: 0 bases; junction bases outside the gene matches: 9. Germline V gene sequence: CDR1 SGHNT, CDR2 YYREEE (reference sequence). The entry originates in a study of OX40 agonist ivuxolimab in advanced cancers. Study-level background: With ivuxolimab, an agonistic anti-OX40 (CD134) antibody, patients were treated. Patients undergoing dose escalation presented with hepatocellular carcinoma, melanoma, renal cell or head and neck cancer. In this trial design, patients received ivuxolimab intravenously at 0.01 to 10 mg/kg every 2 weeks. General study findings and limits: Relatively little clonal expansion, among the lowest observed, appeared in partial responders at 0.1-3.0 mg/kg.

Material: CD4+ or CD8+ T cells sorted from blood, obtained in a trial of the OX40 agonist ivuxolimab. The sequence was collected from an adult with an advanced solid tumor such as melanoma, head and neck, liver or kidney cancer. This chain connects TRBV5-4 to TRBJ1-1; TRBD1 matches 10 bases. The CDR3 DNA is TGTGCCAGCAGCGGGGGGGGGACAGGGGACCTGAACACTGAAGCTTTCTTT. This gives the protein CASSGGGTGDLNTEAFF. Drawing the rest from reference TRBV5-4 and TRBJ1-1, the complete variable domain is ETGVTQSPTHLIKTRGQQVTLRCSSQSGHNTVSWYQQALGQGPQFIFQYYREEENGRGNFPPRFSGLQFPNYSSELNVNALELDDSALYLCASSGGGTGDLNTEAFFGQGTRLTVV.